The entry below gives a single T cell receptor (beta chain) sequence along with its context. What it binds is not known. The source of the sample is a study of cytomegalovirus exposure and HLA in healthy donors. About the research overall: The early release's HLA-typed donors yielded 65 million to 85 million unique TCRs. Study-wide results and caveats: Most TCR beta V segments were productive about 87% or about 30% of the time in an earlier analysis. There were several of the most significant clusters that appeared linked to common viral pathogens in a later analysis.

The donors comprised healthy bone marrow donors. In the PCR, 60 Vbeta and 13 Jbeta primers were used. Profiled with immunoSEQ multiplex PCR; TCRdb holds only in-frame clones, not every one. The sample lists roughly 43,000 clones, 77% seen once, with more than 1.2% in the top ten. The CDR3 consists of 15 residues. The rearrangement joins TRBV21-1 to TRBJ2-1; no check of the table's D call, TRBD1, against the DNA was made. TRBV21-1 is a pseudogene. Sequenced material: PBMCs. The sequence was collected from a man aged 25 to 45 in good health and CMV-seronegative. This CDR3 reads CASSKRGSSYNEQFF. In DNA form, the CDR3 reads TGTGCCAGCAGCAAAAGGGGAAGCTCCTACAATGAGCAGTTCTTC.